This section outlines one T cell receptor (beta chain) sequence together with its context. Only in-frame clones appear in the TCRdb table, and some are missing; sequencing was by immunoSEQ multiplex PCR. Of 79,000 or so clones listed, 86% are singletons. This CDR3 has 16 residues. The germline V gene has CDR1 SGHTA and CDR2 FQGNSA. Trimming cost V 5 bases and J 2 bases; bases outside gene matches: 5. This entry comes from a study of blood T cell repertoires in COVID-19. The TCR was taken from a human donor in a cohort sampled during active COVID-19. This rearrangement joins TRBV7-2 to TRBJ1-6, with 8 positions matching TRBD1. Sequencing was carried out using peripheral blood. CDR3 sequence: CASSGPQGAYNSPLHF. The CDR3 DNA reads TGTGCCAGCAGCGGACCACAGGGGGCCTATAATTCACCCCTCCACTTT.